The rows below give T cell receptor beta chains drawn from one sample of a study of CD8+ T cells in alopecia areata. Here immunoSEQ multiplex PCR was the method, and the copy in TCRdb shows in-frame clones only, minus some. This sample yields about 64,000 clones, of which around 44% are seen a single time; approximately 50% belongs to the top ten. The sequenced sample was NKG2D-low CD8+ T cells sorted from blood. Source of these receptors: a human donor with alopecia areata. CDR3s include the opening cysteine and the closing phenylalanine or tryptophan. D genes are given only for firm matches. Clone size appears in some rows only: once, few, many, or a class for an expanded clone.

.,TRBV27,TRBJ1-6,.,CASSLTQQSVYNSPLHF,TGTGCCAGCAGTTTAACCCAACAGTCTGTCTATAATTCACCCCTCCACTTT
.,TRBV5-1,TRBJ2-7,.,CASSFDITYEQYF,TGCGCCAGCAGCTTCGACATCACCTACGAGCAGTACTTC
once,TRBV30,TRBJ1-1,.,CAWSGGANEAFF,TGTGCCTGGAGTGGGGGGGCGAATGAAGCTTTCTTT
.,TRBV9,TRBJ1-1,.,CASHNRADTEAFF,TGTGCCAGCCACAACAGGGCGGACACTGAAGCTTTCTTT
.,TRBV7-8,TRBJ1-1,.,CASSQTMNTEAFF,TGTGCCAGTTCCCAGACCATGAACACTGAAGCTTTCTTT
few,TRBV29-1,TRBJ1-1,.,CSVEDGGYTEAFF,TGCAGCGTTGAAGATGGGGGGTACACTGAAGCTTTCTTT
.,TRBV5-1,TRBJ2-1,TRBD2,CASTGTSVGGNEQFF,TGCGCCAGCACTGGGACTAGCGTCGGCGGAAATGAGCAGTTCTTC
.,TRBV29-1,TRBJ2-7,TRBD2,CSVIKRERKMDEQYF,TGCAGCGTTATTAAGCGGGAAAGGAAAATGGACGAGCAGTACTTC
.,TRBV30,TRBJ1-3,.,CAWSVPEGLGNTIYF,TGTGCCTGGAGTGTACCTGAGGGTTTAGGAAACACCATATATTTT
.,TRBV29-1,TRBJ2-1,TRBD2,CSVERAGRSYNEQFF,TGCAGCGTTGAACGAGCGGGGCGCTCCTACAATGAGCAGTTCTTC
.,TRBV5-1,TRBJ1-2,TRBD1,CASSLDVGTDYGYTF,TGCGCCAGCAGCTTGGACGTAGGGACAGACTATGGCTACACCTTC
.,TRBV4-3,TRBJ2-5,.,CASSQDPASDRETQYF,TGCGCCAGCAGCCAAGACCCCGCCTCAGATAGGGAGACCCAGTACTTC
.,TRBV7-2,TRBJ2-3,TRBD2,CASSFGGGAAQYF,TGTGCCAGCAGCTTTGGCGGGGGGGCTGCGCAGTATTTT
.,TRBV4-1,TRBJ2-5,.,CASSQEGMKTQYF,TGCGCCAGCAGCCAGGAGGGAATGAAGACCCAGTACTTC
few,TRBV29-1,TRBJ1-1,TRBD1,CSAYTGGWTEAFF,TGCAGCGCATACACAGGGGGCTGGACTGAAGCTTTCTTT
.,TRBV5-6,TRBJ2-7,.,CASSLADSLEQYF,TGTGCCAGCAGCTTGGCCGACTCGCTCGAGCAGTACTTC
.,TRBV5-6,TRBJ2-1,TRBD1,CASSGQGERGHNEQFF,TGTGCCAGCAGTGGACAGGGAGAAAGGGGTCATAATGAGCAGTTCTTC
.,TRBV7-9,TRBJ1-1,.,CASSLAGAEAFF,TGTGCCAGCAGCTTGGCGGGGGCGGAAGCTTTCTTT
few,TRBV19,TRBJ2-3,.,CASIDTDTQYF,TGTGCCAGTATCGACACAGATACGCAGTATTTT
.,TRBV7-8,TRBJ2-3,TRBD2,CASSRGSVSTDTQYF,TGTGCCAGCAGCCGCGGGAGCGTCAGCACAGATACGCAGTATTTT
.,TRBV5-1,TRBJ2-2,TRBD2,CASSRGTTNTGELFF,TGCGCCAGCAGCCGGGGGACTACGAACACCGGGGAGCTGTTTTTT
once,TRBV9,TRBJ2-3,.,CASSVGTDTDTQYF,TGTGCCAGCAGCGTAGGGACAGACACAGATACGCAGTATTTT
.,TRBV20-1,TRBJ2-1,.,CSALQGGEQFF,TGCAGTGCGTTACAGGGTGGTGAGCAGTTCTTC
few,TRBV15,TRBJ2-3,.,CATSGLRETDTQYF,TGTGCCACCAGCGGTCTCAGGGAGACAGATACGCAGTATTTT
.,TRBV11-2,TRBJ2-7,.,CASSLGSYEQYF,TGTGCCAGCAGCTTAGGCTCCTACGAGCAGTACTTC
.,TRBV28,TRBJ2-3,.,CASSLSLVRSDTQYF,TGTGCCAGCAGTTTATCCCTCGTTCGGAGTGATACGCAGTATTTT
.,TRBV6-5,TRBJ2-1,.,CASSQEIGGEQFF,TGTGCCAGCAGTCAGGAGATCGGGGGTGAGCAGTTCTTC
.,TRBV5-6,TRBJ2-1,.,CASSFLRASYNEQFF,TGTGCCAGCAGCTTTTTGCGGGCCTCCTACAATGAGCAGTTCTTC
few,TRBV7-9,TRBJ2-1,.,CASSLGTGEQFF,TGTGCCAGCAGCTTGGGGACCGGTGAGCAGTTCTTC
once,TRBV25-1,TRBJ2-7,.,CASVEEDPYEQYF,TGTGCCAGCGTCGAGGAAGACCCCTACGAGCAGTACTTC
.,TRBV2,TRBJ1-5,TRBD1,CASMDRGNQPQHF,TGTGCCAGCATGGACAGGGGCAATCAGCCCCAGCATTTT
few,TRBV10-3,TRBJ2-1,.,CAISESIGGHEQFF,TGTGCCATCAGTGAGTCAATAGGAGGCCATGAGCAGTTCTTC
.,TRBV9,TRBJ2-1,.,CASSVGRRSDEQFF,TGTGCCAGCAGCGTAGGTAGGAGGTCGGATGAGCAGTTCTTC
few,TRBV28,TRBJ1-1,.,CASSRRDRYLNTEAFF,TGTGCCAGCAGTAGACGGGACCGCTATTTGAACACTGAAGCTTTCTTT
.,TRBV5-1,TRBJ2-7,TRBD2,CASRLGLAAYEQYF,TGCGCCAGCAGACTGGGACTAGCGGCCTACGAGCAGTACTTC
.,TRBV19,TRBJ2-1,.,CASSYALGYNEQFF,TGTGCCAGTAGTTATGCATTGGGCTACAATGAGCAGTTCTTC
few,TRBV29-1,TRBJ2-7,TRBD2,CSATSGASYEQYF,TGCAGTGCGACTAGCGGGGCGTCCTACGAGCAGTACTTC
.,TRBV29-1,TRBJ1-2,TRBD1,CSSRTGDRYGYTF,TGCAGCTCCCGGACAGGCGACCGCTATGGCTACACCTTC
.,TRBV11-2,TRBJ1-2,TRBD1,CASSLGRQGWDGYTF,TGTGCCAGCAGCTTAGGGCGACAGGGCTGGGATGGCTACACCTTC
.,TRBV5-1,TRBJ2-1,TRBD2,CASSLVASGSYNEQFF,TGCGCCAGCAGCTTGGTGGCTAGCGGGTCCTACAATGAGCAGTTCTTC
.,TRBV27,TRBJ2-7,.,CASSLGQGPYEQYF,TGTGCCAGCAGTTTGGGGCAGGGGCCATACGAGCAGTACTTC
.,TRBV27,TRBJ2-7,TRBD1,CASSFGTGAYEQYF,TGTGCCAGCAGTTTCGGGACAGGGGCGTACGAGCAGTACTTC
few,TRBV5-5,TRBJ2-3,.,CASATPGGPDTQYF,TGTGCCAGCGCTACGCCGGGGGGCCCAGATACGCAGTATTTT
.,TRBV6-5,TRBJ1-1,.,CASSYYSGEGAFF,TGTGCCAGCAGTTACTATTCGGGGGAGGGGGCTTTCTTT
.,TRBV29-1,TRBJ2-2,TRBD2,CSVEGSGSVAGAALFF,TGCAGCGTTGAAGGTAGCGGGAGTGTGGCGGGAGCGGCGCTGTTTTTT
few,TRBV29-1,TRBJ2-1,TRBD1,CSVEDHWTGINEQFF,TGCAGCGTTGAAGATCACTGGACAGGGATCAATGAGCAGTTCTTC
.,TRBV13,TRBJ2-7,.,CASSYRRADYEQYF,TGTGCCAGCAGCTACCGCCGGGCGGACTACGAGCAGTACTTC
.,TRBV5-4,TRBJ2-7,TRBD1,CASSTPGQGPYEQYF,TGTGCCAGCAGCACACCGGGACAGGGACCCTACGAGCAGTACTTC
.,TRBV4-1,TRBJ2-1,.,CASSQDFVQGLWGNEQFF,TGCGCCAGCAGCCAAGACTTCGTACAGGGATTGTGGGGCAATGAGCAGTTCTTC
few,TRBV7-9,TRBJ2-7,.,CASSAPGGYEQYF,TGTGCCAGCAGCGCCCCAGGAGGCTACGAGCAGTACTTC
.,TRBV5-1,TRBJ1-1,.,CASSLDMNTEAFF,TGCGCCAGCAGCTTGGACATGAACACTGAAGCTTTCTTT
.,TRBV6-5,TRBJ1-3,.,CASSYSQGYTIYF,TGTGCCAGCAGTTACTCGCAGGGGTACACCATATATTTT
.,TRBV5-1,TRBJ1-5,.,CASSLTGGSNQPQHF,TGCGCCAGCAGCTTGACGGGTGGGAGCAATCAGCCCCAGCATTTT
.,TRBV7-9,TRBJ2-7,TRBD1,CASSSTGGSSNEQYF,TGTGCCAGCAGCTCGACAGGGGGTTCTTCCAACGAGCAGTACTTC